Presented here are 2 T cell receptor beta chains from one specimen sequenced in a study of beta chain features in type 1 diabetes. Reverse transcribing all isolated RNA meant expressed TCRB transcripts were sequenced. Using immunoSEQ multiplex PCR, the repertoire was profiled, and TCRdb retains in-frame clones only, with some absent. The data show about 260,000 clones, around 25% seen once. The study's findings and limits: Moderately but significantly shorter TCRB CDR3s were found in Type 1 diabetes patients in all four CD4+ subsets.

Antigens for these TCRs are unknown. What was sequenced was naive CD4+ T cells from blood. The receptors derive from a woman aged 25 to 45 with type 1 diabetes.

The chain carries TRBV30 and TRBJ1-1; no clear D gene. This CDR3 has 13 amino acids. Germline assignment: CDR1 GTSNPN and CDR2 SVGIG (reference sequence). Trimming took 0 bases from V and 0 from J, leaving 5 bases between them. CDR3 sequence reads: CAWSVQLNTEAFF. The CDR3 DNA sequence: TGTGCCTGGAGTGTACAATTGAACACTGAAGCTTTCTTT.

This rearrangement joins TRBV4-2 to TRBJ2-7; 7 bases agree with TRBD1. CDR1 and CDR2 from the germline V gene are LGHNA and YNFKEQ. With 4 bases clipped from V and 6 bases from J, the junction kept 9 bases outside the gene matches. There are 14 residues in the CDR3. The CDR3 DNA reads TGTGCCAGCAGCCGCGGACAGGTCGTGAGCGAGCAGTACTTC. As protein: CASSRGQVVSEQYF.